The T cell receptor beta chain described here comes from a study of blood T cell repertoires in COVID-19. Study information: From T cells, B-cell-depleted T cells, or PBMCs came the material, which was cDNA or gDNA.

V lost 3 bases and J lost 4, with 12 bases in between. The germline V gene encodes CDR1 WNHNN and CDR2 SYGVQD (reference sequence). The CDR3 has 14 amino acids. This table comes from immunoSEQ multiplex PCR, and its TCRdb copy is limited to in-frame clones, with some not included. Of 140,000 or so clones in the sample, roughly 90% were seen once. V gene TRBV10-1 combines with J gene TRBJ2-5; unclear D gene. This receptor was identified in a man between 65 and 85 years old with acute or convalescent COVID-19. The sequenced material came from peripheral blood. Written as DNA, the CDR3 is TGCGCCAGCAGTGACGGTCTCCGCGGAGAGACCCAGTACTTC. Translation: CASSDGLRGETQYF.